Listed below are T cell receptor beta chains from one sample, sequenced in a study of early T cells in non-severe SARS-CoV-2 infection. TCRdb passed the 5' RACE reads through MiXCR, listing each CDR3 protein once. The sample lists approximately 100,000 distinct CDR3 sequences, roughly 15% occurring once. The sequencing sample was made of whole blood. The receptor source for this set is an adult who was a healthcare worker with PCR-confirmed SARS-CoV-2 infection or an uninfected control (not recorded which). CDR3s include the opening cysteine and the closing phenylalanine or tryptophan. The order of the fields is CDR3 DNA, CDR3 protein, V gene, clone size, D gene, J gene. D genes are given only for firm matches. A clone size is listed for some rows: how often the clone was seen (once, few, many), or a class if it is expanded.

CDR3nt: TGTGCCAGCAGCTGGACCCGGAGGCAGGAGGGAGAGACCCAGTACTTC; CDR3aa: CASSWTRRQEGETQYF; v_gene: TRBV11-2; abundance: few; d_gene: .; j_gene: TRBJ2-5
CDR3nt: TGTGCCAGCAGCCAGGAGCGAGGCCTTCGGGACTACACCTTC; CDR3aa: CASSQERGLRDYTF; v_gene: TRBV7-9; abundance: many; d_gene: .; j_gene: TRBJ1-2
CDR3nt: TGCGCCAGCAGCCAAGTTCACAGTTTCGAGCAGTACTTC; CDR3aa: CASSQVHSFEQYF; v_gene: TRBV4-1; abundance: .; d_gene: .; j_gene: TRBJ2-7
CDR3nt: TGCGCCAGCAGCCCCGAAATTGCGGGGAACACCGGGGAGCTGTTTTTT; CDR3aa: CASSPEIAGNTGELFF; v_gene: TRBV5-1; abundance: many; d_gene: .; j_gene: TRBJ2-2
CDR3nt: TGTGCCAGCAGCCGCGGGGCCTACTACGAGCAGTACTTC; CDR3aa: CASSRGAYYEQYF; v_gene: TRBV7-9; abundance: few; d_gene: .; j_gene: TRBJ2-7
CDR3nt: TGTGCCAGCAGCTCGGGACAGCTCTACGAGCAGTACTTC; CDR3aa: CASSSGQLYEQYF; v_gene: TRBV28; abundance: few; d_gene: TRBD1; j_gene: TRBJ2-7
CDR3nt: TGTGCCAGCAGTTACCGGGGGCCCTATGGCTACACCTTC; CDR3aa: CASSYRGPYGYTF; v_gene: TRBV6-2/TRBV6-3; abundance: few; d_gene: .; j_gene: TRBJ1-2
CDR3nt: TGTGCCAGCTCACCACGATCGTCAGGGGCTTCCTACGAGCAGTACTTC; CDR3aa: CASSPRSSGASYEQYF; v_gene: TRBV18; abundance: .; d_gene: .; j_gene: TRBJ2-7
CDR3nt: TGTGCCAGCAGCTTCCACGGGGCAGAGGGCACTGAAGCTTTCTTT; CDR3aa: CASSFHGAEGTEAFF; v_gene: TRBV7-3; abundance: many; d_gene: .; j_gene: TRBJ1-1
CDR3nt: TGTGCCAGCAGTTTCGGACAGTCTAGCACAGATACGCAGTATTTT; CDR3aa: CASSFGQSSTDTQYF; v_gene: TRBV28; abundance: few; d_gene: .; j_gene: TRBJ2-3
CDR3nt: TGCAGTTTACTAGCGGGGGAGAGCTCCTACAATGAGCAGTTCTTC; CDR3aa: CSLLAGESSYNEQFF; v_gene: TRBV20-1; abundance: .; d_gene: TRBD2; j_gene: TRBJ2-1
CDR3nt: TGTGCCAGCAGCCTACGGGACAGGGCATGGGAGCAGTTCTTC; CDR3aa: CASSLRDRAWEQFF; v_gene: TRBV21-1; abundance: .; d_gene: .; j_gene: TRBJ2-1
CDR3nt: TGTGCCAGCAGTCTTCCGGGGACCCACAATCAGCCCCAGCATTTT; CDR3aa: CASSLPGTHNQPQHF; v_gene: TRBV12-3/TRBV12-4; abundance: few; d_gene: .; j_gene: TRBJ1-5
CDR3nt: TGTGCCAGCAGCCAAATGCGGACCACCGGGGAGGAGCAGTACTTC; CDR3aa: CASSQMRTTGEEQYF; v_gene: TRBV7-6; abundance: .; d_gene: .; j_gene: TRBJ2-7
CDR3nt: TGTGCCAGCAGTTACTTAATCGGGGAGCTTAACACCGGGGAGCTGTTTTTT; CDR3aa: CASSYLIGELNTGELFF; v_gene: TRBV6-2/TRBV6-3; abundance: .; d_gene: .; j_gene: TRBJ2-2
CDR3nt: TGCAGCTGGGGTAGCGGGGGTGGCGAGCAGTACTTC; CDR3aa: CSWGSGGGEQYF; v_gene: TRBV29-1; abundance: .; d_gene: TRBD2; j_gene: TRBJ2-7
CDR3nt: TGTGCCAGCAGCTTACGGCAGGGATCCTCTGGAAACACCATATATTTT; CDR3aa: CASSLRQGSSGNTIYF; v_gene: TRBV7-9; abundance: few; d_gene: .; j_gene: TRBJ1-3
CDR3nt: TGTGCCAGCACCCGATCCGGGGGGACAGGCCTCACAGATACGCAGTATTTT; CDR3aa: CASTRSGGTGLTDTQYF; v_gene: TRBV11-2; abundance: few; d_gene: .; j_gene: TRBJ2-3
CDR3nt: TGCAGTACTCCACAGGGCGGTGAGGAAAAACTGTTTTTT; CDR3aa: CSTPQGGEEKLFF; v_gene: TRBV20-1; abundance: many; d_gene: .; j_gene: TRBJ1-4
CDR3nt: TGCAGTGCTAGAGGGGAGACAGAGGGGGGATTCGAGACCCAGTACTTC; CDR3aa: CSARGETEGGFETQYF; v_gene: TRBV20-1; abundance: many; d_gene: .; j_gene: TRBJ2-5
CDR3nt: TGTGCCATCAGTGAGTCGGGACAGGCTGCAACTAATGAAAAACTGTTTTTT; CDR3aa: CAISESGQAATNEKLFF; v_gene: TRBV10-3; abundance: .; d_gene: TRBD1; j_gene: TRBJ1-4
CDR3nt: TGCAGCGGGACAGGGGGCGCGATGGATACGGGCTACGAGCAGTACTTC; CDR3aa: CSGTGGAMDTGYEQYF; v_gene: TRBV29-1; abundance: many; d_gene: TRBD1; j_gene: TRBJ2-7
CDR3nt: TGTGCCAGCAGCACATTAGCGGGGGTGACAGATACGCAGTATTTT; CDR3aa: CASSTLAGVTDTQYF; v_gene: TRBV7-2; abundance: few; d_gene: TRBD2; j_gene: TRBJ2-3
CDR3nt: TGTGCCAGCAGCTTTCCCGGGACAACGAACACCGGGGAGCTGTTTTTT; CDR3aa: CASSFPGTTNTGELFF; v_gene: TRBV28; abundance: .; d_gene: .; j_gene: TRBJ2-2
CDR3nt: TGCGCCAGCAGCGCTGGGACAGACACCGGGGAGCTGTTTTTT; CDR3aa: CASSAGTDTGELFF; v_gene: TRBV5-1; abundance: .; d_gene: TRBD1; j_gene: TRBJ2-2
CDR3nt: TGTGCCAGCAGCCGGGTCGCGGGACGGGAGTACAATCAGCCCCAGCATTTT; CDR3aa: CASSRVAGREYNQPQHF; v_gene: TRBV11-2; abundance: many; d_gene: .; j_gene: TRBJ1-5
CDR3nt: TGTGCCAGCAGCTACCGCCCCTCGACAGGGTTTCGCGAGCAGTACTTC; CDR3aa: CASSYRPSTGFREQYF; v_gene: TRBV28; abundance: .; d_gene: TRBD1; j_gene: TRBJ2-7
CDR3nt: TGTGCCAGCAGTCTTGAATCGCGGGACAAACTGTTTTTT; CDR3aa: CASSLESRDKLFF; v_gene: TRBV6-1; abundance: few; d_gene: .; j_gene: TRBJ1-4
CDR3nt: TGTGCCAGCAGCTTGGAGGGGGCACTGAGTCAGCCCCAGCATTTT; CDR3aa: CASSLEGALSQPQHF; v_gene: TRBV5-8; abundance: few; d_gene: TRBD1; j_gene: TRBJ1-5
CDR3nt: TGCGCCAGCCTGTACAGGGAAGTAGAGTTCTTC; CDR3aa: CASLYREVEFF; v_gene: TRBV10-2; abundance: few; d_gene: .; j_gene: TRBJ2-1
CDR3nt: TGTGCCAGCAGTCCCACTAGCGGGGGGTCAGATACGCAGTATTTT; CDR3aa: CASSPTSGGSDTQYF; v_gene: TRBV12-3/TRBV12-4; abundance: few; d_gene: TRBD2; j_gene: TRBJ2-3
CDR3nt: TGTGCCAGCAGTGGGACAGGGAAATCACCCCTCCACTTT; CDR3aa: CASSGTGKSPLHF; v_gene: TRBV7-2; abundance: .; d_gene: TRBD1; j_gene: TRBJ1-6
CDR3nt: TGCGCCAGCAGCGACCTCACAGATACGCAGTATTTT; CDR3aa: CASSDLTDTQYF; v_gene: TRBV5-1; abundance: few; d_gene: .; j_gene: TRBJ2-3
CDR3nt: TGTGCCAGCAGTAAAGAGGACAGGAACACTGAAGCTTTCTTT; CDR3aa: CASSKEDRNTEAFF; v_gene: TRBV6-4; abundance: many; d_gene: .; j_gene: TRBJ1-1
CDR3nt: TGTGCCAGCAGTCGAGAGGGGACAGTCAGCTCCTATAATTCACCCCTCCACTTT; CDR3aa: CASSREGTVSSYNSPLHF; v_gene: TRBV27; abundance: many; d_gene: TRBD1; j_gene: TRBJ1-6
CDR3nt: TGTGCCAGCAGTTACTCAGCTGGACAGGGGATGGTGGGCTCCTACAATGAGCAGTTCTTC; CDR3aa: CASSYSAGQGMVGSYNEQFF; v_gene: TRBV6-2/TRBV6-3; abundance: few; d_gene: TRBD1; j_gene: TRBJ2-1
CDR3nt: TGTGCCAGCAGTTTACTCCGACCGGGACAGGGAAACGAAAAACTGTTTTTT; CDR3aa: CASSLLRPGQGNEKLFF; v_gene: TRBV6-5; abundance: .; d_gene: TRBD1; j_gene: TRBJ1-4
CDR3nt: TGTGCCAGCAGTCAGGTCGCCCTAGAGACCCAGTACTTC; CDR3aa: CASSQVALETQYF; v_gene: TRBV6-2/TRBV6-3; abundance: .; d_gene: .; j_gene: TRBJ2-5
CDR3nt: TGCGCCAGCAGCCCTGACGGGGGGTACTATGGCTACACCTTC; CDR3aa: CASSPDGGYYGYTF; v_gene: TRBV5-1; abundance: few; d_gene: .; j_gene: TRBJ1-2
CDR3nt: TGTGCCAGCAGCTTAGGCAGGGTTCCCGGGGAGCTGTTTTTT; CDR3aa: CASSLGRVPGELFF; v_gene: TRBV7-6; abundance: many; d_gene: .; j_gene: TRBJ2-2
CDR3nt: TGCAGCGTTTGGGGTGTGCGTGGCACCTCTGAAGCTTTCTTT; CDR3aa: CSVWGVRGTSEAFF; v_gene: TRBV29-1; abundance: few; d_gene: .; j_gene: TRBJ1-1
CDR3nt: TGTGCCAGCAGTGCACAGGGGGGAAGCAATCAGCCCCAGCATTTT; CDR3aa: CASSAQGGSNQPQHF; v_gene: TRBV12-3/TRBV12-4; abundance: few; d_gene: TRBD1; j_gene: TRBJ1-5
CDR3nt: TGTGCCAGCAGTTTATCGAGGTTCCACGAGCAGTACTTC; CDR3aa: CASSLSRFHEQYF; v_gene: TRBV27; abundance: few; d_gene: .; j_gene: TRBJ2-7
CDR3nt: TGTGCCAGCAGTTACGAGACAGCTCGAGTTCCAGATACGCAGTATTTT; CDR3aa: CASSYETARVPDTQYF; v_gene: TRBV6-2/TRBV6-3; abundance: .; d_gene: .; j_gene: TRBJ2-3
CDR3nt: TGTGCCAGCAGTTTACTAGATGAGCAGTTCTTC; CDR3aa: CASSLLDEQFF; v_gene: TRBV7-9; abundance: .; d_gene: .; j_gene: TRBJ2-1
CDR3nt: TGTGCCAGCAGCTTATTTGAAGACACTTCCTACGAGCAGTACTTC; CDR3aa: CASSLFEDTSYEQYF; v_gene: TRBV7-8; abundance: many; d_gene: .; j_gene: TRBJ2-7
CDR3nt: TGCAGCGTCGTCGCACTAGCAAAGAACACCGGGGAGCTGTTTTTT; CDR3aa: CSVVALAKNTGELFF; v_gene: TRBV29-1; abundance: few; d_gene: .; j_gene: TRBJ2-2
CDR3nt: TGCGCCAGCAGCATAGGGACAGGCGAAAGGGGAAACACCATATATTTT; CDR3aa: CASSIGTGERGNTIYF; v_gene: TRBV5-1; abundance: few; d_gene: TRBD1; j_gene: TRBJ1-3